The 3 T cell receptor beta chains given below trace back to one sample, sequenced in a study of T cell changes during pregnancy in multiple sclerosis. The repertoire was sequenced with immunoSEQ multiplex PCR; TCRdb's copy has only in-frame clones and lacks some. Here the sample spans around 70,000 clones, roughly 91% being singletons. The material was peripheral blood, obtained in the third trimester of pregnancy. The receptors originated from a female donor with multiple sclerosis, enrolled in a pregnancy study.

The chain employs TRBV6-5 and TRBJ2-7; TRBD1 matches at 7 bases. The CDR3 runs 14 residues. Germline V gene data show CDR1 as MNHEY and CDR2 as SVGAGI. After removal of 2 bases from V and 6 bases from J, the junction contained 7 bases not matched to a gene. The CDR3 loop is CASSYAAGGSEQYF. The CDR3 nucleotides read TGTGCCAGCAGTTACGCGGCAGGGGGATCCGAGCAGTACTTC.

The J gene is TRBJ2-2, the V gene TRBV10-3; D may be TRBD2 (6 bases). Germline CDR1 and CDR2: ENHRY and SYGVKD. V lost 3 bases and J lost 1, with 9 bases in between. The CDR3 contains 15 residues. The CDR3 loop is CAISEVRENTGELFF. DNA for the CDR3: TGTGCCATCAGTGAAGTGCGGGAGAACACCGGGGAGCTGTTTTTT.

The rearrangement uses TRBV5-6 and TRBJ1-3, with D possibly matching TRBD1 (5 bases). This CDR3 comprises 14 residues. V was pared by 3 bases and J by 2 bases, with 9 bases between. Germline V lookup: CDR1 SGHDT, CDR2 YYEEEE. The CDR3 here is CASSSPTAGNTIYF. CDR3 coding DNA: TGTGCCAGCAGCTCGCCGACAGCTGGAAACACCATATATTTT.